This T cell receptor (beta chain) comes out of a study of cytomegalovirus exposure and HLA in healthy donors. The primer mix had 60 Vbeta and 13 Jbeta primers. Clones were read by immunoSEQ multiplex PCR, and TCRdb kept only the in-frame ones, dropping some. Found here are 80,000 to 130,000 clones, more than 60% of them singletons; the top ten hold around 4.8%. In germline, CDR1 is LNHDA, CDR2 SQIVND (reference sequence). Trimming shortened V by 5 bases and J by 6 bases, and 15 bases separated the two germline ends. The CDR3 extends over 14 amino acids. The chain is built from TRBV19 and TRBJ2-3; D gene uncertain. The sequenced sample consisted of PBMCs. This TCR was sampled from a woman between 18 and 29 years old in good health and CMV-seropositive. The CDR3 coding sequence is TGTGCCAGTAGTTCCGACTCCGCTCGGGATACGCAGTATTTT. It is translated as CASSSDSARDTQYF.